The entry that follows covers one T cell receptor beta chain sequence. Its antigen is not known. TCRdb independently ran MiXCR on the RT-PCR reads; one entry per CDR3 protein. The sample has 500,000 to 750,000 distinct CDR3 sequences; less than 15% are singletons. The sample belongs to a study of response to subunit inactivated influenza vaccine. Study-wide findings and caveats: Only a handful of new T cells, the authors suggested, are recruited with each seasonal influenza vaccination.

The CDR3 totals 15 residues. CDR1 LGHDT and CDR2 YNNKEL come from the germline V gene (reference sequence). V lost 3 bases, J lost 0 bases, and 9 bases lay in between. The chain uses TRBV3-1 and TRBJ2-1, with a weak D call TRBD2 (6 bases). Sequencing was performed on PBMCs from blood, taken 11 to 12 days after vaccination. This TCR was recovered from a man aged 45-60 years who received an inactivated influenza vaccine. CDR3 amino acids: CASSQIAVSYNEQFF. The CDR3 nucleotides are TGTGCCAGCAGCCAGATAGCGGTCTCCTACAATGAGCAGTTCTTC.